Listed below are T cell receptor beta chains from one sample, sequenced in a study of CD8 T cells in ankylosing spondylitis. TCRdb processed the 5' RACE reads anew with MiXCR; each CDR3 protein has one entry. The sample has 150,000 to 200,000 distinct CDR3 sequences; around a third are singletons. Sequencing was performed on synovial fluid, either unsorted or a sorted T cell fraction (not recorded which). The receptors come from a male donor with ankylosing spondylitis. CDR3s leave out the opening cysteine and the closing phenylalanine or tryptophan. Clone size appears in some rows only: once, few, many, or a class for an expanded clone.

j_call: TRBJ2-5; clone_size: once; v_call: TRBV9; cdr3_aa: ASSGLSTGLETQY
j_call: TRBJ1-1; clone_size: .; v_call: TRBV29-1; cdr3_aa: SVVKGENTEAF
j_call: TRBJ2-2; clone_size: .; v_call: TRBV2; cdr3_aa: ASSDLGAPGRGELF
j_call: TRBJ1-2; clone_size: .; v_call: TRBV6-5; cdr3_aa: ASSYAGTGGHYGYT
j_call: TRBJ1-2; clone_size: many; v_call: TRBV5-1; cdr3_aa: ASSYYGLDKRDDGYT
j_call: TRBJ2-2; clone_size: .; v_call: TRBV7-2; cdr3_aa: ASSLAGLAGELF
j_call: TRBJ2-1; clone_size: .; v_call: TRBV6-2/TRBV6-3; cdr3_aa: ASSYQGTSGEVRNEQF
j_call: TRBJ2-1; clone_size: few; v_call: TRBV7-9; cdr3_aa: ASRSTSGYNEQF
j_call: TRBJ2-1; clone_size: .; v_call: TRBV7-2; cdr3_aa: ASSAGLAGALEQF
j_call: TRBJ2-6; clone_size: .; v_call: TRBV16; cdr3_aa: ASSQTLANVLT
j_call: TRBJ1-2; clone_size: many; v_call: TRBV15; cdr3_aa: ATSREGRSSYT
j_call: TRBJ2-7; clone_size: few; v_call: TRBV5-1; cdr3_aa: ASSFRGQGEQY
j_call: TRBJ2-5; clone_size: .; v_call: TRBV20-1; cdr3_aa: SAPQRGRGGETQY
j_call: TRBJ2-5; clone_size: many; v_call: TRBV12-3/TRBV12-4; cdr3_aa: ASSQRTLLETQY
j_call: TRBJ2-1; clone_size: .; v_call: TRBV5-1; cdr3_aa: ASSLLRTSGGPQNEQF
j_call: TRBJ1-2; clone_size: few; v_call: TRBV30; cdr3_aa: AWSVRGYGYT
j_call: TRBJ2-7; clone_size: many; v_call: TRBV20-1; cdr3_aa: SAGGGTGKNEQY
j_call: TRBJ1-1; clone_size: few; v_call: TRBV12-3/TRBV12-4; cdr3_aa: ASTDPTGSTRTEAF
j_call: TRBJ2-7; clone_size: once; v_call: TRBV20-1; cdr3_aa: SASAGGGYEQY
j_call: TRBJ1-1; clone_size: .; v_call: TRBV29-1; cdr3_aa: SVPKPGQGVKSTEAF
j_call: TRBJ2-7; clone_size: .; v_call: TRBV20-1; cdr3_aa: SARPRHLPWSSYEQY
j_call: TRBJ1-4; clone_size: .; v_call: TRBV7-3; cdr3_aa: ASSLSQGEKLF
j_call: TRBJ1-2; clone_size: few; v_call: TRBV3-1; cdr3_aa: ASTLSGYGYT
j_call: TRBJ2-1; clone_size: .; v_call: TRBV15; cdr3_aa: ATSTRDIHNEQF
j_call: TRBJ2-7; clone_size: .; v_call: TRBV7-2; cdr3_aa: ASSQGDRRTAEQY
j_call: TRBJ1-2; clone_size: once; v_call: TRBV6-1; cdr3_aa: ASRTTGGTYGYT
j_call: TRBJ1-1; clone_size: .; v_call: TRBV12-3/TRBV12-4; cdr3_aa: ASSFGQAKEAF
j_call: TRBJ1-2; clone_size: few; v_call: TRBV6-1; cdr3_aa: ASRDRGRGGYT
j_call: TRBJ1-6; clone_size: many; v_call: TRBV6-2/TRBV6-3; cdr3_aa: ASDSSQGLYSPLH
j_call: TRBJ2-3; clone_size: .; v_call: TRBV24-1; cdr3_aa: ATSGRDSTDTQY
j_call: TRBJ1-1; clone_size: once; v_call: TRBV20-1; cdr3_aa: SASNPLGRGTEAF
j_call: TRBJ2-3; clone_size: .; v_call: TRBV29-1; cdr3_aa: SVSYRATSTDTQY
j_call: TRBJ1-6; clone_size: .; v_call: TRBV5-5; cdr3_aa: ASSLSLGAGNSPLH
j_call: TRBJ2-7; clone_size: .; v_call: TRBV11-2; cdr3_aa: ASSLRPRAEQY
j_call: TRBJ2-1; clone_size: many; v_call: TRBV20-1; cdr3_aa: SARGLAGFFNEQF
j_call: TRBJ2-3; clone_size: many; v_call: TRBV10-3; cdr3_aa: AISPSLAGRQRDTQY
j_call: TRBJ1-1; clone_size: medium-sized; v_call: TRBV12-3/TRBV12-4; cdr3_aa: ASRGDRGGTEAF
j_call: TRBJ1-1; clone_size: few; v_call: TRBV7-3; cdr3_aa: ASRRGPNTEAF